The 32 T cell receptor beta chains presented below share a single source sample, sequenced in a study of blood T cell repertoires in COVID-19. Repertoires were generated with immunoSEQ multiplex PCR, while TCRdb's copy carries only in-frame clones and drops some. The sample has some 390,000 clones; 85% to 90% are singletons. The sample consisted of PBMCs or T cells enriched from blood (not recorded which). The receptors stem from a man younger than 40 who had recovered from COVID-19.

The chain combines TRBV18 with TRBJ1-1; 7 bases are a match to TRBD1. V trimming: 1 base; J trimming: 2 bases; junction bases outside the gene matches: 7. CDR3 size: 16 residues. Germline V gene data show CDR1 as KGHSH and CDR2 as LQKENI. Written as DNA, the CDR3 is TGTGCCAGCTCACCACGAGAGACAGGGCAAAACACTGAAGCTTTCTTT. Protein product: CASSPRETGQNTEAFF.

J is TRBJ2-5 and V is TRBV20-1; the D is unclear. The CDR3 contains 14 residues. Germline values: CDR1 DFQATT, CDR2 SNEGSKA (reference sequence). The germline V and J ends were trimmed by 6 bases and 1 base, with 15 bases remaining between them. CDR3 coding DNA: TGCAGTGCCAGTCAGGCCACCCCCCAAGAGACCCAGTACTTC. This gives the protein CSASQATPQETQYF.

This chain connects TRBV28 to TRBJ1-1; 9 nucleotides line up with TRBD1. Germline trimming cut 5 bases from V and 4 bases from J; bases unmatched to any gene: 11. There are 16 residues in the CDR3. CDR1 is MDHEN and CDR2 is SYDVKM in the germline V gene. The DNA for the CDR3 is TGTGCCAGCAGTCCTCCCGTGACAGGGGGGACCACTGAAGCTTTCTTT. Translation: CASSPPVTGGTTEAFF.

This clone appeared a few times. This chain connects TRBV30 to TRBJ2-7; 9 bases align to TRBD1. V trimming: 1 base; J trimming: 5 bases; junction bases outside the gene matches: 9. Germline CDR1 is GTSNPN and CDR2 is SVGIG (reference sequence). CDR3 length equals 15 residues. CDR3 region: CAWSERQGDIDEQYF. The CDR3 nucleotides read TGTGCCTGGAGTGAAAGACAGGGGGACATCGACGAGCAGTACTTC.

The chain joins TRBV7-6 to TRBJ1-1; no clear D gene. Germline V gene data show CDR1 as SGHVS and CDR2 as FNYEAQ. CDR3 length equals 14 residues. The V gene lost 1 base and the J gene lost 1 base, with 7 bases spanning the gap. The CDR3 coding sequence is TGTGCCAGCAGCTTAGACCCCGGGAACACTGAAGCTTTCTTT. Residues: CASSLDPGNTEAFF.

The chain links TRBV12-3 or TRBV12-4 to TRBJ1-1, with D unresolved. The V end was cut by 5 bases, the J end by 1 base, with 2 bases between. This CDR3 region has 11 residues. CDR3 DNA sequence: TGTGCCAGCAGTCAGAACACTGAAGCTTTCTTT. Translation: CASSQNTEAFF.

The gene calls are TRBV10-3 and TRBJ2-5, with 10 bases aligning to TRBD2. The V segment lost 2 bases and the J segment 5 bases; nucleotides outside the gene matches: 11. The CDR3 is 17 amino acids. Germline lookup yields CDR1 ENHRY and CDR2 SYGVKD. As DNA, the CDR3 is TGTGCCATCAGTGAGCCAAACAGCGGGAGGGCTGGGGAGACCCAGTACTTC. As protein: CAISEPNSGRAGETQYF.

The rearrangement uses TRBV7-2 and TRBJ2-7; 9 bases fit TRBD1. This CDR3 spans 15 amino acids. V dropped 5 bases and J dropped 2; count of bases not matched to a gene: 7. Germline CDR1 reads SGHTA; CDR2 reads FQGNSA. DNA of the CDR3: TGTGCCAGCAGCAAGGGGACAGGGAATCCCTACGAGCAGTACTTC. Translating it yields CASSKGTGNPYEQYF.

This clone came up a few times. The chain joins TRBV29-1 to TRBJ1-1; no definite D call. The CDR3 length is 13 residues. Trimming pared 8 bases from V and 1 base from J, leaving 14 bases between. Germline values: CDR1 SQVTM, CDR2 ANQGSEA. CDR3 amino acids: CSCFRQTNTEAFF. CDR3 sequence (DNA): TGCAGCTGCTTCAGGCAGACGAACACTGAAGCTTTCTTT.

This clone was seen a single time. This chain joins TRBV5-1 and TRBJ2-5; D is perhaps TRBD2 (6 bases). There are 16 residues in the CDR3. Germline V gives CDR1 SGHRS, CDR2 YFSETQ. The V gene lost 0 bases and the J gene lost 5 bases, with 17 bases spanning the gap. CDR3 bases: TGCGCCAGCAGCTTGGGAGTCGGGATAGGAGGGGAGACCCAGTACTTC. Its translation is CASSLGVGIGGETQYF. Full variable domain (outside the CDR3, taken from reference TRBV5-1 and TRBJ2-5): KAGVTQTPRYLIKTRGQQVTLSCSPISGHRSVSWYQQTPGQGLQFLFEYFSETQRNKGNFPGRFSGRQFSNSRSEMNVSTLELGDSALYLCASSLGVGIGGETQYFGPGTRLLVL.

This rearrangement joins TRBV30 to TRBJ2-1; D may be TRBD2 (5 bases). The CDR3 sequence is 14 residues long. Germline assignment: CDR1 GTSNPN and CDR2 SVGIG (reference sequence). The V gene lost 2 bases and the J gene lost 6 bases, with 14 bases spanning the gap. CDR3 loop: CAWSPILGPNEQFF. The DNA for the CDR3 is TGTGCCTGGAGTCCCATACTAGGTCCCAATGAGCAGTTCTTC.

The chain has TRBV9 and TRBJ2-5; no clear D gene. Germline V CDR1 and CDR2: SGDLS, YYNGEE. The CDR3 consists of 12 residues. Trimming left V 5 bases short and J 0 bases short, with 5 bases between. The CDR3 loop reads CASSEDQETQYF. CDR3 coding DNA: TGTGCCAGCAGTGAGGACCAAGAGACCCAGTACTTC.

This chain connects TRBV30 to TRBJ2-7, with TRBD1 identical over 8 bases. The CDR3 covers 13 residues. V was clipped by 2 bases and J by 6 bases; unmatched bases: 6. Germline lookup yields CDR1 GTSNPN and CDR2 SVGIG (reference sequence). CDR3 sequence (DNA): TGTGCCTGGAGTCCTCAGGGGGCGGGCGAGCAGTACTTC. Protein: CAWSPQGAGEQYF.

This chain links TRBV27 with TRBJ1-1; tentatively, D is TRBD1 (5 bases). This CDR3 is 14 amino acids long. Germline values: CDR1 MNHEY, CDR2 SMNVEV (reference sequence). V gave up 8 bases and J gave up 4 bases, with 17 bases separating them. The CDR3 DNA follows: TGTGCCAGCGCTAATGCGGGGGGAGGCACTGAAGCTTTCTTT. Protein: CASANAGGGTEAFF.

This chain joins TRBV16 and TRBJ2-5; possibly TRBD1 for D (6 bases). The germline CDR1 and CDR2 sequences are KGHSY and FQNENV. The CDR3 extends over 14 amino acids. V was clipped by 0 bases and J by 5 bases, with 10 bases between them. The DNA for the CDR3 is TGTGCCAGCAGCCAATCCCCAGGGGATGAGACCCAGTACTTC. Translating gives CASSQSPGDETQYF.

The CDR3 here is CASSGQGHEQFF. The CDR3 nucleotides are TGTGCCAGTAGTGGACAGGGCCATGAGCAGTTCTTC. This chain joins TRBV19 and TRBJ2-1, with 8 bases fitting TRBD1. CDR3 size: 12 residues. The V and J ends lost 5 bases and 8 bases, in that order; junction bases with no gene match: 2. In germline, CDR1 is LNHDA, CDR2 SQIVND (reference sequence).

V usage is TRBV29-1 and J usage is TRBJ1-1, with D unresolved. The V end lost 7 bases, the J end lost 1 base, and 10 bases lay between the germline ends. This CDR3 contains 12 residues. Germline CDR1 SQVTM, CDR2 ANQGSEA. The CDR3 nucleotides are TGCAGCGCGATACTCGCGAACACTGAAGCTTTCTTT. Translation: CSAILANTEAFF.

This clone was detected once. V is TRBV5-1 and J is TRBJ2-2, with 8 bases matching TRBD1. Unmatched junction bases numbered 8, after V lost 0 bases and J lost 7 bases. The CDR3 sequence is 16 residues long. Germline V CDR1 and CDR2: SGHRS, YFSETQ. Here the CDR3 reads CASSLGTGPRGGELFF. The CDR3 DNA follows: TGCGCCAGCAGCTTGGGGACAGGGCCGAGGGGCGGGGAGCTGTTTTTT. The entire variable domain, with the rest obtained from reference TRBV5-1 and TRBJ2-2, is as follows: KAGVTQTPRYLIKTRGQQVTLSCSPISGHRSVSWYQQTPGQGLQFLFEYFSETQRNKGNFPGRFSGRQFSNSRSEMNVSTLELGDSALYLCASSLGTGPRGGELFFGEGSRLTVL.

This clone has only one observation. The genes are TRBV6-5 and TRBJ2-7; possibly TRBD2 for D (5 bases). Germline CDR1 MNHEY, CDR2 SVGAGI. The V gene lost 10 bases and the J gene lost 6 bases, with 16 bases spanning the gap. The CDR3 contains 12 residues. The CDR3: CATHIGSGEQYF. CDR3 nucleotide sequence: TGTGCCACTCACATAGGGAGCGGCGAGCAGTACTTC.

The chain has TRBV4-1 and TRBJ1-2; D might be TRBD1 (5 bases). Trimming stripped 0 bases from V and 0 bases from J, with 11 bases between. The CDR3 is 16 residues long. CDR1 is MGHRA and CDR2 is YSYEKL in the germline V gene. The CDR3 is CASSQERGLPNYGYTF. The CDR3 DNA is TGCGCCAGCAGCCAAGAAAGGGGCCTCCCTAACTATGGCTACACCTTC.

This clone was counted a single time. V gene TRBV27 combines with J gene TRBJ1-2; D may be TRBD1 (5 bases). The germline V gene encodes CDR1 MNHEY and CDR2 SMNVEV (reference sequence). This CDR3 region has 14 residues. The V and J ends lost 7 bases and 2 bases respectively, with 14 bases between them. CDR3 in DNA: TGTGCCAGCACCGGGGGGTTTACGAACTATGGCTACACCTTC. It encodes CASTGGFTNYGYTF.

J is TRBJ2-6 and V is TRBV5-5; D is unclear. The length of the CDR3 is 15 residues. Germline values: CDR1 SGHKS, CDR2 YYEKEE (reference sequence). V lost 8 bases and J lost 1, with 13 bases in between. DNA of the CDR3: TGTGCCAGGTATTGTAACAAGTCTGGGGCCAACGTCCTGACTTTC. Translation: CARYCNKSGANVLTF.

V is TRBV30 and J is TRBJ2-1; 7 bases map to TRBD1. CDR1 GTSNPN and CDR2 SVGIG come from the germline V gene (reference sequence). Germline trimming cut 0 bases from V and 8 bases from J; bases unmatched to any gene: 7. The CDR3 loop spans 14 amino acids. This CDR3 is CAWSVEGAGDEQFF. The CDR3 nucleotides are TGTGCCTGGAGTGTAGAGGGGGCAGGGGATGAGCAGTTCTTC.

The chain uses TRBV10-3 and TRBJ1-2, with no clear D. V was clipped by 2 bases and J by 7 bases, with 14 bases between them. The CDR3 covers 14 residues. Germline lookup yields CDR1 ENHRY and CDR2 SYGVKD. CDR3 sequence reads: CAISEVADTRGYTF. CDR3 DNA: TGTGCCATCAGTGAGGTTGCGGATACGCGTGGCTACACCTTC.

The V gene is TRBV30, the J gene TRBJ1-1; a possible D gene is TRBD1 (5 bases). Trimming stripped 2 bases from V and 4 bases from J, with 11 bases between. Per germline, CDR1 GTSNPN and CDR2 SVGIG (reference sequence). The CDR3 length is 13 residues. For the CDR3, the DNA is TGTGCCTGGAGTCTGTACGGGGGCACTGAAGCTTTCTTT. This codes for CAWSLYGGTEAFF.

The chain combines TRBV19 with TRBJ2-5, with a possible D match to TRBD1 (5 bases). Per the germline V gene, CDR1 is LNHDA and CDR2 is SQIVND (reference sequence). V dropped 7 bases and J dropped 4 bases, with 7 bases sitting between them. This CDR3 is 11 amino acids long. The CDR3 region is CASIQGETQYF. In DNA, the CDR3 is TGTGCCAGTATCCAGGGAGAGACCCAGTACTTC.

This clone was detected once. The chain employs TRBV10-3 and TRBJ2-7; 7 bases match TRBD1. This CDR3 has 12 amino acids. V lost 3 bases to trimming and J lost 6 bases; unmatched junction nucleotides: 2. CDR1 is ENHRY and CDR2 is SYGVKD in the germline V gene. CDR3 sequence reads: CAISDRQGEQYF. CDR3 nucleotides: TGTGCCATCAGTGACAGACAGGGCGAGCAGTACTTC.

The V gene is TRBV9, the J gene TRBJ1-1, with D unresolved. Trimming left V 0 bases short and J 2 bases short, with 8 bases between. Germline lookup yields CDR1 SGDLS and CDR2 YYNGEE. The CDR3 totals 14 residues. This CDR3 reads CASSVGAGNTEAFF. Here the CDR3 DNA reads TGTGCCAGCAGCGTAGGCGCGGGAAACACTGAAGCTTTCTTT.

This sequence joins TRBV5-6 and TRBJ1-1; a possible D gene is TRBD1 (6 bases). V dropped 4 bases and J dropped 1 base, with 8 bases sitting between them. Looked up from germline, CDR1 is SGHDT and CDR2 is YYEEEE. The CDR3 covers 13 residues. CDR3 DNA sequence: TGTGCCAGCAGCCTGACAGGGAACACTGAAGCTTTCTTT. Amino acids: CASSLTGNTEAFF.

This clone was observed a few times. The rearrangement joins TRBV4-2 to TRBJ1-1; the D gene is possibly TRBD1 (5 bases). The CDR3 is 16 residues long. The germline V and J ends were trimmed by 4 bases and 5 bases, with 20 bases remaining between them. Germline V CDR1 and CDR2: LGHNA, YNFKEQ. The DNA for the CDR3 is TGTGCCAGCAGCCCGATTCCAGGGAGCGGGGGTACTGAAGCTTTCTTT. Translation gives CASSPIPGSGGTEAFF.

This chain joins TRBV29-1 and TRBJ2-7, with 11 bases lining up with TRBD2. V dropped 4 bases and J dropped 5; count of bases not matched to a gene: 4. Germline lookup yields CDR1 SQVTM and CDR2 ANQGSEA. CDR3 length: 13 residues. CDR3: CSVVLAGGHEQYF. Here the CDR3 DNA reads TGCAGCGTTGTTCTAGCGGGGGGCCACGAGCAGTACTTC.

The chain is built from TRBV4-1 and TRBJ1-4; no reliable D call. Germline V gene sequence: CDR1 MGHRA, CDR2 YSYEKL. The CDR3 sequence is 16 residues long. With 4 bases removed from V and 5 bases from J, the gap between germline ends came to 17 bases. This chain's CDR3 is CASSPLRAGRNEKLFF. In nucleotides, the CDR3 is TGCGCCAGCAGCCCCCTGAGGGCCGGGCGCAATGAAAAACTGTTTTTT.